The T cell receptor beta chain described here comes from a study of shared clonotypes between healthy human individuals. Notes on the study in general: In general, naive subsets displayed greater estimated richness than memory subsets did. The authors sampled blood alone, and tissue repertoires likely differ.

The assay was immunoSEQ multiplex PCR, and TCRdb's table has in-frame clones only and misses some. The sample records fewer than 3 million clones, around 93% being singletons. Germline assignment: CDR1 MDHEN and CDR2 SYDVKM. V was clipped by 7 bases and J by 2 bases; unmatched bases: 10. This CDR3 has 15 residues. As to this clone: Antigen specificity is unknown.

The specimen sequenced was naive CD4+ T cells from PBMCs. This sample's subset: CD45RA+ positively selected. The sequence was collected from a man younger than 30 in good health. Some clones in this sample may be carry-over from other donors' samples. V usage is TRBV28 and J usage is TRBJ2-7, with 8 bases fitting TRBD1. CDR3 amino acids: CASTNGQGSTYEQYF. CDR3 nucleotides: TGTGCCAGCACCAACGGACAGGGATCCACCTACGAGCAGTACTTC.